This TCR beta chain was sequenced for a study of blood T cell repertoires in COVID-19. Study details: COVID-19 samples, acute and convalescent, were from the United States, Italy and Spain. PBMCs, B-cell-depleted T cells, or T cells provided the cDNA or gDNA that made up the material.

Original analysis: Scientists estimated how many nucleated cells there were by amplifying reference gene primers. Sequencing was performed with immunoSEQ multiplex PCR; in TCRdb, only in-frame clones are kept and a portion is missing. V and J calls and clone size are copied from that table; D and trimming were computed from the DNA. The sample holds about 180,000 clones; approximately 83% are singletons and the top ten take 1.5%. The sample taken for sequencing was peripheral blood. The TCR comes from a human donor in a cohort sampled during active COVID-19.

CDR3 DNA: TGCGCCAGCAGCTGGGGACTAGAGACAGATACGCAGTATTTT. Translating gives CASSWGLETDTQYF. The chain links TRBV5-1 to TRBJ2-3; 8 nucleotides match TRBD2. Germline CDR1 reads SGHRS; CDR2 reads YFSETQ. The V segment lost 3 bases and the J segment 3 bases; nucleotides outside the gene matches: 3. This CDR3 comprises 14 residues. Combining the CDR3 with reference TRBV5-1 and TRBJ2-3 gives the whole variable domain KAGVTQTPRYLIKTRGQQVTLSCSPISGHRSVSWYQQTPGQGLQFLFEYFSETQRNKGNFPGRFSGRQFSNSRSEMNVSTLELGDSALYLCASSWGLETDTQYFGPGTRLTVL.